This entry lists 23 T cell receptor beta chains sequenced from one sample in a study of beta chain features in type 1 diabetes. TCRB transcripts that were expressed got sequenced, as all of the isolated RNA had been reverse transcribed. Some clones are missing from TCRdb's copy, which holds only in-frame ones; the method was immunoSEQ multiplex PCR. The sample includes nearly 700,000 clones, roughly 13% of them seen just once. Overall study results and limits: Shorter TCRB CDR3s, moderately but significantly so, marked every one of the four CD4+ subsets in Type 1 diabetes patients.

The antigens these receptors bind are not known. Sample: naive CD4+ T cells from blood. These receptors were obtained from a man aged 18 to 29 with type 1 diabetes.

V usage is TRBV4-2 and J usage is TRBJ2-3; possible D gene TRBD1, 5 bases. This CDR3 contains 16 residues. Germline loops: CDR1 LGHNA, CDR2 YNFKEQ. Trimming took off 1 base at V and 1 base at J, with 12 bases between the two ends. This CDR3 is CASSQVGPGRTDTQYF. CDR3 in DNA: TGTGCCAGCAGCCAAGTCGGGCCAGGGCGCACAGATACGCAGTATTTT.

This clone was seen once. The chain carries TRBV6-1 and TRBJ2-3; possibly TRBD2 for D (6 bases). Germline lookup yields CDR1 MNHNS and CDR2 SASEGT. Trimming cost V 4 bases and J 2 bases, with 10 bases left between them. The CDR3 consists of 14 residues. The CDR3 sequence is CASSVSGSTDTQYF. The CDR3 DNA follows: TGTGCCAGCAGTGTCAGCGGGTCCACAGATACGCAGTATTTT.

This rearrangement joins TRBV7-2 to TRBJ1-1; D call uncertain. The CDR3 length is 12 residues. Germline V gene data show CDR1 as SGHTA and CDR2 as FQGNSA. With 4 bases removed from V and 4 bases from J, the gap between germline ends came to 7 bases. CDR3 bases: TGTGCCAGCAGCTGGCTACTCACTGAAGCTTTCTTT. This encodes CASSWLLTEAFF.

This clone was seen more than once but under ten times. The chain combines TRBV7-9 with TRBJ2-3, with no clear D. Per germline, CDR1 SEHNR and CDR2 FQNEAQ (reference sequence). This CDR3 is built from 13 residues. Trimming took off 5 bases at V and 2 bases at J, with 8 bases between the two ends. CDR3 sequence reads: CASSILHTDTQYF. The CDR3, as DNA: TGTGCCAGCAGCATCCTACACACAGATACGCAGTATTTT.

The genes are TRBV4-1 and TRBJ1-2; possibly TRBD1 for D (6 bases). Germline lookup yields CDR1 MGHRA and CDR2 YSYEKL. Trimming shortened V by 6 bases and J by 2 bases, and 13 bases separated the two germline ends. The CDR3 consists of 14 residues. CDR3 sequence: CASRGGQGNYGYTF. The CDR3 DNA follows: TGCGCCAGCAGGGGGGGGCAGGGCAACTATGGCTACACCTTC.

The gene calls are TRBV30 and TRBJ1-3; D perhaps matches TRBD1 (6 bases). Trimming stripped 2 bases from V and 0 bases from J, with 14 bases between. Germline V gives CDR1 GTSNPN, CDR2 SVGIG (reference sequence). This CDR3 region has 16 residues. In nucleotides, the CDR3 is TGTGCCTGGAGTTCCCTCGGGGGGCACTCTGGAAACACCATATATTTT. Protein product: CAWSSLGGHSGNTIYF.

This clone was counted between two and nine times. The V call is TRBV9, the J call TRBJ2-3; the match to TRBD2 covers 8 bases. From germline, CDR1 is SGDLS and CDR2 YYNGEE. The CDR3 covers 16 residues. V was pared by 4 bases and J by 0 bases, with 7 bases of the junction left unmatched. CDR3 region: CASSPREGSSTDTQYF. The CDR3 DNA reads as TGTGCCAGCAGCCCCCGGGAGGGTTCTAGCACAGATACGCAGTATTTT.

This chain joins TRBV6-6 and TRBJ2-7, with 10 positions matching TRBD1. V shed 7 bases, J shed 6 bases, and the junction held 9 bases outside the gene matches. Germline V lookup: CDR1 MNHNY, CDR2 SVGAGI (reference sequence). The CDR3 spans 14 residues. The CDR3 DNA reads as TGTGCCAGCATTCCCGGGACAGGGGTACCCGAGCAGTACTTC. As protein: CASIPGTGVPEQYF.

This clone was seen a handful of times. This rearrangement joins TRBV7-4 to TRBJ2-3, with 8 bases identical to TRBD2. The CDR3 contains 14 residues. Losses at the gene ends were 9 bases for V and 6 bases for J; bases not matched to a gene: 11. CDR1 is SGHVT and CDR2 is SQSDAQ in the germline V gene. CDR3 bases: TGTGCCAGGAACAGAGCGGGGGTGCAGGATACGCAGTATTTT. It specifies CARNRAGVQDTQYF.

This clone appeared a few times. The V call is TRBV2, the J call TRBJ1-6; unclear D gene. V was trimmed by 6 bases and J by 10 bases, leaving 16 bases between them. This CDR3 comprises 14 residues. Germline assignment: CDR1 SNHLY and CDR2 FYNNEI. CDR3 in DNA: TGTGCCAGCAGCCTAGACGGTCTTGTGTCACCCCTCCACTTT. This translates into CASSLDGLVSPLHF.

Concerning this clone: The identical CDR3 is also encoded by other nucleotide sequences in the sample. The rearrangement uses TRBV18 and TRBJ1-1; D might be TRBD1 (6 bases). V lost 1 base and J 1 base, leaving 7 bases between the germline ends. Germline V gene sequence: CDR1 KGHSH, CDR2 LQKENI. The CDR3 length is 14 residues. CDR3 protein: CASSPLGQNTEAFF. As DNA, the CDR3 is TGTGCCAGCTCACCACTGGGACAGAACACTGAAGCTTTCTTT.

This clone appeared a few times. The chain has TRBV10-2 and TRBJ2-3; TRBD1 agrees at 10 bases. The CDR3 has 14 amino acids. CDR1 is WSHSY, CDR2 SAAADI, per germline. Trimming at V came to 6 bases and at J to 3 bases, leaving 3 bases not matched to a gene. In DNA, the CDR3 is TGCGCCAGCAGGGACAGGGGGAGTACAGATACGCAGTATTTT. Translating gives CASRDRGSTDTQYF.

This rearrangement joins TRBV30 to TRBJ2-2; D is uncertain. CDR3 length: 11 amino acids. V dropped 3 bases and J dropped 7 bases, with 6 bases sitting between them. Germline V gives CDR1 GTSNPN, CDR2 SVGIG (reference sequence). The CDR3 loop reads CAWSLVGELFF. The CDR3 region has the DNA TGTGCCTGGAGCTTGGTCGGGGAGCTGTTTTTT.

The rearrangement uses TRBV15 and TRBJ2-3, with D possibly being TRBD2 (5 bases). Trimming shortened V by 5 bases and J by 0 bases, and 18 bases separated the two germline ends. Germline assignment: CDR1 LNHNV and CDR2 YYDKDF (reference sequence). There are 17 residues in the CDR3. CDR3 protein: CATSGRAVARSTDTQYF. The DNA for the CDR3 is TGTGCCACCAGCGGGCGGGCGGTAGCGCGAAGCACAGATACGCAGTATTTT. Complete variable domain (other parts from reference TRBV15 and TRBJ2-3): DAMVIQNPRYQVTQFGKPVTLSCSQTLNHNVMYWYQQKSSQAPKLLFHYYDKDFNNEADTPDNFQSRRPNTSFCFLDIRSPGLGDTAMYLCATSGRAVARSTDTQYFGPGTRLTVL.

This clone was seen a few times. The CDR3 bases are TGTGCCAGCAGCCTAGCGGGGTCCAATGAGCAGTTCTTC. Residues: CASSLAGSNEQFF. The rearrangement uses TRBV5-4 and TRBJ2-1, with 9 bases identical to TRBD2. CDR3 length equals 13 residues. Per the germline V gene, CDR1 is SGHNT and CDR2 is YYREEE (reference sequence). The trim removed 4 bases at V and 6 bases at J, leaving 2 bases unmatched.

The chain combines TRBV28 with TRBJ2-5; D uncertain. Per germline, CDR1 MDHEN and CDR2 SYDVKM. The CDR3 contains 15 residues. With 7 bases removed from V and 4 bases from J, the gap between germline ends came to 19 bases. The CDR3 spells CASTSSGDGRETQYF. As DNA, the CDR3 is TGTGCCAGCACGTCGTCAGGAGACGGTAGAGAGACCCAGTACTTC.

This clone has more than one count but fewer than ten. The chain links TRBV6-5 to TRBJ1-1; D gene uncertain. Germline V CDR1 and CDR2: MNHEY, SVGAGI. V gave up 2 bases and J gave up 7 bases, with 8 bases separating them. This CDR3 has 12 residues. In nucleotides, the CDR3 is TGTGCCAGCAGTTACAGAAGCCTTGAAGCTTTCTTT. Protein product: CASSYRSLEAFF.

The rearrangement links TRBV7-8 to TRBJ2-5; TRBD2 matches 8 bases. The junction had 18 bases not matched to a gene; V was cut back by 6 bases and J by 9 bases. Germline V gene data show CDR1 as SGHVS and CDR2 as FQNEAQ. This CDR3 has 16 amino acids. CDR3 sequence (DNA): TGTGCCAGCAGTTTTAATTCTCCGGGACTAGGGCAGGCCCAGTACTTC. Encoded protein: CASSFNSPGLGQAQYF.

This clone was seen a few times. The chain joins TRBV7-9 to TRBJ1-6; D not certain. Germline V CDR1 and CDR2: SEHNR, FQNEAQ (reference sequence). CDR3 length: 16 amino acids. Deletions cut 4 bases from V and 5 bases from J, with 15 bases between. CDR3 bases: TGTGCCAGCAGCTCGCAAGGTTCGGCAAATAATTCACCCCTCCACTTT. Protein: CASSSQGSANNSPLHF.

The genes are TRBV27 and TRBJ2-2; D may be TRBD2 (7 bases). Per the germline V gene, CDR1 is MNHEY and CDR2 is SMNVEV (reference sequence). CDR3 length: 15 amino acids. The CDR3 sequence is CAIAEGGARIGELFF. DNA for the CDR3: TGTGCGATAGCCGAAGGGGGGGCGCGGATCGGGGAGCTGTTTTTT.

This clone was detected a few times. The rearrangement links TRBV27 to TRBJ2-7; TRBD2 agrees at 9 bases. Germline CDR1 and CDR2: MNHEY and SMNVEV (reference sequence). V shed 5 bases, J shed 4 bases, and the junction held 9 bases outside the gene matches. The CDR3 is 15 residues long. This chain's CDR3 is CASSVPGTSLYEQYF. CDR3 coding DNA: TGTGCCAGCAGTGTGCCCGGGACTAGCTTGTACGAGCAGTACTTC.

This sequence joins TRBV5-4 and TRBJ1-2; TRBD1 might be the D (5 bases). CDR3 length: 13 amino acids. With 3 bases removed from V and 6 bases from J, the gap between germline ends came to 12 bases. The germline V gene has CDR1 SGHNT and CDR2 YYREEE (reference sequence). The CDR3 DNA follows: TGTGCCAGCAGCTCGGGGACGGCGGATGGCTACACCTTC. Protein sequence: CASSSGTADGYTF.

This clone was detected a few times. The chain combines TRBV30 with TRBJ1-2, with a weak D call TRBD1 (6 bases). Between the trimmed V and J ends, which lost 2 bases and 0 bases, there was a span of 13 bases. This CDR3 spans 15 amino acids. Germline V gene lookup returns CDR1 GTSNPN and CDR2 SVGIG (reference sequence). The CDR3 DNA follows: TGTGCCTGGAGTTACGGGGGCAGCGCTAACTATGGCTACACCTTC. Encoded protein: CAWSYGGSANYGYTF.